This entry lists 18 T cell receptor beta chains sequenced from one sample in a study of cytomegalovirus exposure and HLA in healthy donors. PCR primers comprised 60 Vbeta and 13 Jbeta primers. Some clones are missing from TCRdb's copy, which holds only in-frame ones; the method was immunoSEQ multiplex PCR. Here the sample spans about 55,000 clones, approximately 78% being singletons. The sequenced sample was PBMCs. These receptors all come from a female donor in good health and CMV-seronegative.

The chain couples TRBV27 to TRBJ2-5, with D tentatively TRBD1 (5 bases). V was clipped by 1 base and J by 1 base, with 7 bases between them. The CDR3 consists of 14 residues. The germline V gene encodes CDR1 MNHEY and CDR2 SMNVEV (reference sequence). The CDR3 sequence: CASSLWGSQETQYF. The CDR3 DNA sequence: TGTGCCAGCAGTTTATGGGGCAGCCAAGAGACCCAGTACTTC.

This clone was recorded a few times. This rearrangement joins TRBV10-3 to TRBJ2-7; a possible D gene is TRBD2 (6 bases). The CDR3 sequence is 14 residues long. Germline-derived CDR1 and CDR2 are ENHRY and SYGVKD. V was pared by 6 bases and J by 5 bases, with 17 bases between. The CDR3 sequence: CAISLTVGGDEQYF. As DNA, the CDR3 is TGTGCCATCAGCCTGACTGTGGGAGGTGACGAGCAGTACTTC.

This clone was seen a handful of times. The J gene is TRBJ2-1, the V gene TRBV6-1, with no clear D. Germline V lookup: CDR1 MNHNS, CDR2 SASEGT. The CDR3 runs 15 residues. V lost 6 bases to trimming and J lost 3 bases, with 15 bases between them. In DNA form, the CDR3 reads TGTGCCAGCAGGCCAGCCGGTTCGGGCTACAATGAGCAGTTCTTC. It yields the protein CASRPAGSGYNEQFF.

The J gene is TRBJ1-1, the V gene TRBV7-2, with D possibly matching TRBD1 (5 bases). This CDR3 is 13 amino acids long. Trimming took off 5 bases at V and 11 bases at J, with 18 bases between the two ends. The germline V gene encodes CDR1 SGHTA and CDR2 FQGNSA. CDR3 amino acids: CASSPSPGTRAFF. In DNA form, the CDR3 reads TGTGCCAGCAGCCCATCCCCGGGGACTCGGGCTTTCTTT.

J is TRBJ2-4 and V is TRBV27, with D tentatively TRBD2 (7 bases). Per germline, CDR1 MNHEY and CDR2 SMNVEV (reference sequence). CDR3 length: 16 residues. Trimming removed 1 base from V and 7 bases from J, with 17 bases in between. In nucleotides, the CDR3 is TGTGCCAGCAGTTTATGGGGGGGGGCTGGGTCGAACATTCAGTACTTC. Translation gives CASSLWGGAGSNIQYF.

The chain carries TRBV4-2 and TRBJ2-7; D is unresolved. Germline V gene sequence: CDR1 LGHNA, CDR2 YNFKEQ. The V end was cut by 1 base, the J end by 1 base, with 8 bases between. The CDR3 covers 14 residues. CDR3 coding DNA: TGTGCCAGCAGCCAAGGGAGTGGGTCCTACGAGCAGTACTTC. Translating gives CASSQGSGSYEQYF.

Remarks on this clone: Other nucleotide sequences in the sample specify the same CDR3. This chain links TRBV6-1 with TRBJ2-4; D is ambiguous. This CDR3 has 14 amino acids. The V end lost 3 bases, the J end lost 1 base, and 7 bases lay between the germline ends. Germline lookup yields CDR1 MNHNS and CDR2 SASEGT. The CDR3 bases are TGTGCCAGCAGTGAGAGGCGGGCCAAAAACATTCAGTACTTC. Protein sequence: CASSERRAKNIQYF.

This chain joins TRBV2 and TRBJ2-3, with D perhaps TRBD2 (5 bases). V was cut by 5 bases and J by 2 bases, with 14 bases left in between. This CDR3 is built from 15 residues. The germline CDR1 and CDR2 sequences are SNHLY and FYNNEI. The DNA for the CDR3 is TGTGCCAGCAGTCCCTCGACTACGATCACAGATACGCAGTATTTT. Translated: CASSPSTTITDTQYF.

The V and J genes are TRBV11-2 and TRBJ1-1, with 7 bases fitting TRBD1. The CDR3 has 16 amino acids. Germline V CDR1 and CDR2: SGHAT, FQNNGV. V gave up 5 bases and J gave up 4 bases; unmatched junction bases: 13. CDR3 nucleotide sequence: TGTGCCAGCAGCCACATCGACAGGGATCGAATCACTGAAGCTTTCTTT. Translating it yields CASSHIDRDRITEAFF.

This chain connects TRBV29-1 to TRBJ1-1; TRBD1 matches at 9 bases. Looked up from germline, CDR1 is SQVTM and CDR2 is ANQGSEA. The CDR3 is 12 residues long. V lost 6 bases, J lost 5 bases, and 4 bases stayed unmatched. The CDR3 loop reads CSVMTGGTEAFF. CDR3 sequence (DNA): TGCAGCGTAATGACAGGGGGGACTGAAGCTTTCTTT. Combining the CDR3 with reference TRBV29-1 and TRBJ1-1 gives the whole variable domain SAVISQKPSRDICQRGTSLTIQCQVDSQVTMMFWYRQQPGQSLTLIATANQGSEATYESGFVIDKFPISRPNLTFSTLTVSNMSPEDSSIYLCSVMTGGTEAFFGQGTRLTVV.

This clone was recorded a few times. The gene calls are TRBV5-1 and TRBJ2-4, with 11 positions matching TRBD2. V lost 3 bases and J lost 3; bases outside the gene matches: 5. CDR3 length: 16 residues. Germline assignment: CDR1 SGHRS and CDR2 YFSETQ. CDR3 bases: TGCGCCAGCAGCTCTAGCGGGGGGCCGGTCAAAAACATTCAGTACTTC. This translates into CASSSSGGPVKNIQYF.

The rearrangement links TRBV9 to TRBJ2-6, with TRBD1 as a possible D gene (6 bases). V lost 4 bases, J lost 2 bases, and 25 bases lay in between. This CDR3 region has 20 residues. Germline CDR1 and CDR2: SGDLS and YYNGEE. The CDR3 DNA reads as TGTGCCAGCAGCCTGCCTGGGGCAGGGACAAGCAGGGCTGGGGCCAACGTCCTGACTTTC. It codes for CASSLPGAGTSRAGANVLTF.

This chain links TRBV6-5 with TRBJ2-5; TRBD2 might be the D (6 bases). The CDR3 extends over 13 amino acids. V was shortened by 0 bases and J by 6 bases, with 8 bases between the two germline ends. From germline, CDR1 is MNHEY and CDR2 SVGAGI. Here the CDR3 reads CASSYSAGQTQYF. The CDR3 nucleotides read TGTGCCAGCAGTTACTCGGCGGGGCAGACCCAGTACTTC.

The V and J genes are TRBV5-8 and TRBJ1-2, with D maybe TRBD1 (5 bases). CDR3 length: 14 amino acids. From germline, CDR1 is SGHTS and CDR2 YDEGEE. Trimming stripped 4 bases from V and 0 bases from J, with 10 bases between. This chain's CDR3 is CASSETGANYGYTF. In DNA form, the CDR3 reads TGTGCCAGCAGCGAAACAGGAGCTAACTATGGCTACACCTTC.

Only a few counts were recorded for this clone. This same CDR3 is encoded by further DNA sequences in the sample. The V call is TRBV6-1, the J call TRBJ2-3; 14 bases agree with TRBD2. Germline assignment: CDR1 MNHNS and CDR2 SASEGT. The CDR3 has 15 amino acids. J lost 4 bases, V lost 3 bases, and 0 bases had no gene match. The CDR3 bases are TGTGCCAGCAGTGAGACTAGCGGGGGGGCAGATACGCAGTATTTT. It translates to CASSETSGGADTQYF.

V gene TRBV10-1 combines with J gene TRBJ2-3; 7 nucleotides match TRBD2. The J segment lost 0 bases and the V segment lost 2 bases, leaving 2 bases of the junction unmatched. This CDR3 contains 15 residues. Germline assignment: CDR1 WNHNN and CDR2 SYGVQD (reference sequence). Written as DNA, the CDR3 is TGCGCCAGCAGTGAGCCGGGGGGTAGCACAGATACGCAGTATTTT. Residues: CASSEPGGSTDTQYF.

The chain is built from TRBV15 and TRBJ1-1, with D hard to call. CDR3 length: 14 residues. CDR1 is LNHNV and CDR2 is YYDKDF in the germline V gene (reference sequence). The V and J ends lost 4 bases and 4 bases respectively, with 13 bases between them. Here the CDR3 reads CATSNHRGFTEAFF. Here the CDR3 DNA reads TGTGCCACCAGCAACCATCGGGGTTTCACTGAAGCTTTCTTT.

The chain employs TRBV2 and TRBJ1-5; 8 nucleotides match TRBD1. Germline CDR1 reads SNHLY; CDR2 reads FYNNEI. There are 14 residues in the CDR3. The V segment lost 11 bases and the J segment 2 bases; nucleotides outside the gene matches: 8. The CDR3 spells CACAGGAGNQPQHF. The DNA of the CDR3 is TGTGCCTGCGCAGGGGGCGCGGGCAATCAGCCCCAGCATTTT.